Sequencing of this T cell receptor (beta chain) was carried out in a study of cytomegalovirus exposure and HLA in healthy donors (dated by TCRdb to about 2017). Regarding the study in general: An earlier analysis of a few hundred of the donors reported 250 to 300 Gb of sequence data and 90 million to 120 million unique TCR beta sequences obtained from around 190 million T cells. Rather than drawing on any new phenotypic data, the later analysis identified candidate immune exposures from TCR beta sequences and the way those sequences occurred across donors. A later genetic analysis used genome-wide SNP genotypes for about three fifths of the 666 donors, treating that subset as a discovery cohort. The number of donors typed differed by locus, with about 629-630 for A, B, C, DRB1 and DQB1, around 500 for DQA1, 606 for DPA1, and 400 to 490 for DPB1. The genetic ancestry cluster associated with self-reported Caucasian donors included 81% of the 300 to 400 genotyped donors. The study aimed to test whether cataloging public T cell receptors could reveal signatures of past pathogen exposure. Both class I and class II loci were covered by HLA typing, at four-digit resolution. Among some 400 genotyped donors of the cohort, an average of around 250,000 unique TCR beta nucleotide sequences was sequenced per donor, of which roughly 17% were non-productive. In addition to the first cohort of 666 subjects, a separate validation cohort of 100 to 150 different subjects was used. Donor age, sex, ethnicity and CMV serostatus were collected together with the repertoire data. A later analysis re-examined previously published TCR beta repertoires from more than 650 donors and added high-resolution HLA genotyping to investigate patterns of TCR occurrence. An early release that covered approximately 600 HLA-typed donors contained approximately 300 gigabases of sequencing data and about 93 million unique TCR sequences. To decide whether each TCR beta V gene segment behaved as functional or pseudogenic, an earlier analysis of fewer than 750 of the donors relied on high-throughput TCR beta sequencing. Every repertoire in the discovery cohort had been generated on one and the same sequencing platform. Several DR-DQ haplotypes were treated as single units for association and clustering because of strong linkage in the cohort. High-throughput TCR immunosequencing, statistical association of individual TCRs with disease status, and machine learning were combined to predict cytomegalovirus infection status. The study profiled the T cell repertoires of about 720 subjects by immunosequencing and related them to cytomegalovirus serostatus. The study at large found these results: CMV serostatus was the only immune exposure information available for the cohort. Most CMV-associated TCR beta chains appeared to be HLA-restricted in a later analysis, and the HLA associations seemed to be driven largely by CMV exposure. According to the authors, the approach could potentially be generalized to other disease states and immunological phenotypes. Some IMGT-functional V segments, including TRBV6-2 and TRBV6-3, could not be told apart with the 87-base-pair reads, so those segments were excluded. Roughly uniform sequencing depth across donors was assumed in presence/absence analyses, although this assumption may not hold. A further reported finding was that TCR beta sequences accurately predicted the HLA-A and HLA-B alleles for most subjects in the first cohort. According to a later genetic analysis, donors in an Asian-associated ancestry cluster had fewer N-insertions in productive TCRs than the approximately 630-donor mean. Correlated functional status among segregating V segments might reflect linkage disequilibrium, but an unknown experimental factor could not be ruled out. A cluster of highly shared sequence variants was judged likely to represent a technical artifact of the sequencing pipeline. The classifier was reported to diagnose cytomegalovirus status with high specificity and sensitivity in both the original and validation cohorts. The study listed 150 to 200 TCR beta chains as associated with cytomegalovirus. HLA typing was unavailable for some donors at each locus, so association tests used only the typed subset. An association between a missense DCLRE1C variant and V-gene and J-gene trimming of TCR beta chains was found in a later genetic analysis and replicated in an independent cohort. Because counts were too low, about 17 rarely observed V segments, including chromosome 9 orphons, were excluded from the earlier analysis of 587 of the donors. According to a later analysis, parvovirus B19, influenza, CMV and Epstein-Barr virus appeared linked to several top co-occurrence clusters. Most TCR sequences were seen in very few donors, while some public TCRs were found in many individuals. In an earlier analysis of 587 of the donors, most TCR beta V segments appeared in productive rearrangements about 87% or about 30% of the time, broadly matching IMGT annotations. In a later analysis, HLA-associated TCR beta chains were found to be more clonally expanded and to have lower generation probabilities than equally common non-associated chains. Assigning TCR associations to individual alleles was difficult when HLA alleles, especially DR and DQ, strongly co-occurred. Only TCR beta chains were sequenced in this cohort, and the absence of alpha or paired-chain data limited detectable features. Specific HLA alleles were associated with more than 15,000 TCR beta sequences at a false discovery rate of 0.05 in a later analysis. In vitro tests confirmed that a few of the cytomegalovirus-associated TCR beta chains recognize cytomegalovirus antigens. In a later analysis, the rate of TCR association differed among HLA loci, with DRB1 alleles having the most associated TCRs and HLA-C alleles having the fewest.

V loses 5 bases at its end and J loses 4 bases; junction bases beyond the gene matches: 8. CDR1 and CDR2, looked up from the germline V gene, are SGHAT and FQNNGV. From the cysteine through the valine, the CDR3 covers 14 amino acids. Only the CDR3 part of the read is kept: 42 bases, read in frame from the first base. Concerning this clone itself: Its antigen target is currently unknown. Base-call qualities are not available, and no considerably larger clone is one nucleotide away. Other DNA sequences in this sample translate to the same CDR3.

The protocol used for the library was the immunoSEQ multiplex PCR assay. A mixture of 60 forward primers for TCR Vbeta segments and 13 reverse primers for TCR Jbeta segments was used in the multiplex PCR. Amplification of the CDR3 region of rearranged TCR beta genes was performed with a multiplex PCR assay on genomic DNA. On the Illumina HiSeq System, the amplified TCR beta libraries were sequenced as 87-base-pair reads. The original methods were these. A later analysis counted approximately 84 million unique TCR beta chains across the 640 or so repertoires, and around 9.9 million of these chains were shared by at least two donors. Raw reads were error-corrected and collapsed into unique sequences with a nearest-neighbor algorithm that merged closely related sequences to remove PCR and sequencing errors. CDR3 sequences were aligned to IMGT reference sequences to assign V, D and J gene segments. For a sequence to be retained, at least a six-nucleotide match to both a V gene segment and a J gene segment was required. A rearrangement was called productive if the CDR3 had no stop codons and remained in frame with V and J, and every other rearrangement was called non-productive. Following IMGT convention, CDR3 was defined as the stretch from the second conserved V-encoded cysteine up to the conserved J-encoded phenylalanine. The earlier analysis of a few hundred of the donors excluded sequences that lacked an unambiguous match to a single V gene segment. An earlier analysis of around 600 of the donors classified V segments as functional when productive rearrangements were above 56.7% and as segregating when the standard deviation between donors was above 5%. A statistical classification framework was developed to diagnose cytomegalovirus status using the catalog of TCR beta chain sequences. In a later analysis, V and J genes were assigned by comparing TCR nucleotide sequences against IMGT/GENE-DB human TR gene sequences. The TCRdist pipeline was used in a later analysis to assign CDR3 sequences and most-parsimonious VDJ recombination scenarios. In a later analysis, each TCR beta chain was defined by its CDR3 amino acid sequence together with its V-gene family, and reads lacking a unique V-gene family were excluded. In a later analysis, 550 to 650 highly shared, low-generation-probability nucleotide sequences were removed to address suspected cross-contamination and a sequencing artifact. For each public chain, a later analysis derived a clonal expansion index from normalized ranks of inferred template counts within each repertoire. In a later analysis, generation probabilities were computed with a VDJ recombination model fitted to out-of-frame rearrangements, and the resulting probabilities were checked against IGoR. A later analysis scored TCR-TCR, TCR-HLA and TCR-CMV co-occurrence with hypergeometric tests, applying a repertoire-size bias correction to TCR pairs. In a later analysis, false discovery rates were estimated by permuting HLA or CMV assignments 20 times. In a later analysis, co-occurring TCRs were grouped using DBSCAN, and TCRdist sequence similarity was added for clustering within HLA-allele-positive subsets. For co-occurrence clustering, repertoires with fewer than 30,000 or more than 120,000 public chains were excluded, along with five repertoires with anomalous nucleotide sharing. In TCRdb, the immuneACCESS table is reduced to in-frame sequences with V and J assigned. These tables do not hold every clone; where another copy was compared, an unresolved V gene accounts for under half, and the others remain unexplained. The DNA was the basis for D and trimming; V, J and clone size are from that table. In this sample the table shows 150,000 to 200,000 clones, 12% of which occur a single time. The ten biggest clones cover approximately 8.3% of the sample.

The cohort comprised around 690 healthy bone marrow donors. All cohort members were sampled while nominally healthy, although unrecorded immune exposures were likely present. The donor was CMV seropositive and was included in the group of around 300 seropositive cohort members. A peripheral blood sample was collected from each donor, and TCR beta sequencing was performed on peripheral blood mononuclear cells. The Qiagen DNeasy Blood Extraction Kit was used to extract genomic DNA from the blood cell samples. Sequenced material: PBMCs. The V and J genes are TRBV11-2 and TRBJ2-7; 7 central nucleotides agree with TRBD1. This receptor was obtained from a man in his fifties in good health and CMV-seropositive. This receptor has the CDR3 CASSPTGARYEQYV. At the DNA level, the sequence is TGTGCCAGCAGCCCCACAGGGGCCAGGTACGAGCAGTACGTC.